This T cell receptor (beta chain) was sequenced in a study of sequential checkpoint blockade in melanoma. The overall study: Matched biopsies came pretreatment and at week 13 for approximately 20 patients.

Treatment reported: randomized to nivolumab then ipilimumab (arm A) or the reverse (arm B). V gave up 10 bases and J gave up 0 bases, with 14 bases separating them. This CDR3 spans 14 amino acids. The germline CDR1 and CDR2 sequences are MNHGY and SAAAGT. Repertoires were generated with immunoSEQ multiplex PCR, while TCRdb's copy carries only in-frame clones and drops some. Of about 12,000 clones listed, under 30% were seen once; the top ten hold 15% to 20%. This sequence was found in a human donor with melanoma. The material sequenced was tumor tissue (inferred from file names), taken from a patient given nivolumab and ipilimumab in sequence. The rearrangement links TRBV6-8 to TRBJ2-3; D might be TRBD1 (5 bases). CDR3 region: CATSVGPSTDTQYF. CDR3 in DNA: TGTGCCACCTCTGTGGGGCCTAGCACAGATACGCAGTATTTT.